This T cell receptor beta chain appears in the sequencing data of a study of cytomegalovirus exposure and HLA in healthy donors. Findings and caveats of the study: The majority of TCR sequences were rare, yet some public TCRs appeared in many donors. Researchers catalogued some 160 TCR beta chains as cytomegalovirus-associated.

Remarks on this clone: The antigen is unknown.

Donors were drawn from the approximately 120-subject validation cohort, separate from the approximately 670-subject first cohort. The CDR3 contains 16 residues. Germline V gives CDR1 MGHRA, CDR2 YSYEKL. V shed 1 base and J shed 7 bases, with 17 bases lying between them. Repertoires were generated with immunoSEQ multiplex PCR, while TCRdb's copy carries only in-frame clones and drops some. Of 200,000 to 250,000 clones detected, around 86% appear once; the ten largest clones hold about 2%. V gene TRBV4-1 combines with J gene TRBJ2-1; D remains ambiguous. The clonotype originates from a woman aged 18-29 years in good health and CMV-seropositive. The sequenced material came from PBMCs. The CDR3 spells CASSQGRGRDVNEQFF. Here the CDR3 DNA reads TGCGCCAGCAGCCAAGGACGAGGAAGAGATGTGAATGAGCAGTTCTTC.